A single sample is the source of the 31 T cell receptor beta chains below, sequenced in a study of blood T cell repertoires in COVID-19. TCRdb keeps only in-frame clones here, not all; method: immunoSEQ multiplex PCR. The data contain around 60,000 clones, 84% of them singletons. The sequencing sample was made of peripheral blood. The receptors originated from a man aged 55-75 years with COVID-19, enrolled during active disease.

The genes are TRBV7-9 and TRBJ2-1; weak D call: TRBD2 (6 bases). This CDR3 has 15 amino acids. With 2 bases removed from V and 1 base from J, the gap between germline ends came to 9 bases. Germline values: CDR1 SEHNR, CDR2 FQNEAQ (reference sequence). The CDR3 region is CASSLSGRSYNEQFF. In nucleotides, the CDR3 is TGTGCCAGCAGCTTATCAGGGAGGTCCTACAATGAGCAGTTCTTC.

The chain combines TRBV4-1 with TRBJ2-1, with TRBD2 matching 11 bases. CDR1 and CDR2 from the germline V gene are MGHRA and YSYEKL. Losses at the gene ends were 6 bases for V and 4 bases for J; bases not matched to a gene: 2. The CDR3 is 14 residues long. The CDR3 DNA reads as TGCGCCAGCAGAGGGACTAGCGGTTACAATGAGCAGTTCTTC. It encodes CASRGTSGYNEQFF.

This chain joins TRBV4-2 and TRBJ1-1; D remains ambiguous. V lost 2 bases and J lost 4, with 14 bases in between. The V gene's germline CDR1 is LGHNA and CDR2 YNFKEQ. The CDR3 runs 15 residues. CDR3 amino acids: CASSQTTNTGTEAFF. CDR3 coding DNA: TGTGCCAGCAGCCAAACAACAAACACGGGCACTGAAGCTTTCTTT.

The J gene is TRBJ2-5, the V gene TRBV6-5; possibly TRBD2 for D (6 bases). V lost 6 bases and J lost 5, with 7 bases in between. Germline V gene lookup returns CDR1 MNHEY and CDR2 SVGAGI. The CDR3 contains 11 residues. CDR3: CASRTRETQYF. DNA of the CDR3: TGTGCCAGCAGGACTAGGGAGACCCAGTACTTC.

This clone was counted once. CDR3 DNA sequence: TGTGCCATCAGCAGGACAGGGTTGAACACTGAAGCTTTCTTT. Translating it yields CAISRTGLNTEAFF. V is TRBV10-3 and J is TRBJ1-1, with 8 bases aligning to TRBD1. Germline V gene data show CDR1 as ENHRY and CDR2 as SYGVKD. Trimming took 6 bases from V and 0 from J; bases not matched to a gene: 3. The CDR3 contains 14 residues.

The chain couples TRBV5-1 to TRBJ2-5; tentatively, D is TRBD1 (5 bases). CDR3 length equals 13 residues. Per germline, CDR1 SGHRS and CDR2 YFSETQ. The ends were cut back, 7 bases at V and 1 base at J, with 11 bases in the middle. The CDR3 nucleotides are TGCGCCAGCCGACAGTCGGTCCAAGAGACCCAGTACTTC. Protein product: CASRQSVQETQYF.

The chain uses TRBV11-2 and TRBJ2-5; 10 bases agree with TRBD2. The CDR3 is 15 amino acids. J was trimmed by 2 bases and V by 1 base; bases with no gene match: 1. Germline V gives CDR1 SGHAT, CDR2 FQNNGV. The CDR3: CASSLGAGGQETQYF. The CDR3 DNA is TGTGCCAGCAGCTTAGGAGCGGGGGGGCAAGAGACCCAGTACTTC.

The gene calls are TRBV3-1 (or the pseudogene TRBV3-2) and TRBJ2-3; D remains ambiguous. Trimming pared 2 bases from V and 5 bases from J, leaving 2 bases between. The CDR3 length is 11 residues. In germline, CDR1 is LGHDT, CDR2 YNNKEL (reference sequence). The CDR3 is CASSQQDTQYF. The DNA for the CDR3 is TGTGCCAGCAGCCAACAAGATACGCAGTATTTT.

The gene calls are TRBV11-2 and TRBJ2-1; 13 bases line up with TRBD2. The CDR3 extends over 18 amino acids. The trim removed 5 bases at V and 1 base at J, leaving 8 bases unmatched. Germline CDR1 and CDR2: SGHAT and FQNNGV. CDR3 DNA sequence: TGTGCCAGCAGCCAGACTAGCGGGGGGCATACTTCCTACAATGAGCAGTTCTTC. This encodes CASSQTSGGHTSYNEQFF.

V gene TRBV18 combines with J gene TRBJ2-2, with D perhaps TRBD2 (6 bases). CDR1 is KGHSH and CDR2 is LQKENI in the germline V gene. This CDR3 region has 15 residues. V lost 3 bases, J lost 5 bases, and 13 bases lay in between. The DNA for the CDR3 is TGTGCCAGCTCACCGAACAGTGGGGGGACCGGGGAGCTGTTTTTT. Translated, it gives CASSPNSGGTGELFF.

CDR3 region: CASSLGRGQSEAFF. The DNA of the CDR3 is TGTGCCAGCAGCTTAGGGCGTGGACAGTCTGAAGCTTTCTTT. The J gene is TRBJ1-1, the V gene TRBV11-1; possibly TRBD1 for D (6 bases). The germline V gene encodes CDR1 SGHAT and CDR2 FQDESV (reference sequence). V lost 1 base and J 6 bases, leaving 12 bases between the germline ends. CDR3 length: 14 amino acids.

The chain combines TRBV18 with TRBJ2-3; perhaps TRBD2 as D (7 bases). The CDR3 runs 16 residues. The V end lost 2 bases, the J end lost 0 bases, and 12 bases lay between the germline ends. In germline, CDR1 is KGHSH, CDR2 LQKENI. The CDR3 here is CASSPSGGSSTDTQYF. The CDR3 bases are TGTGCCAGCTCACCATCGGGGGGCTCTAGCACAGATACGCAGTATTTT.

The gene calls are TRBV19 and TRBJ2-5; perhaps TRBD1 as D (5 bases). The CDR3 length is 17 residues. Germline CDR1 reads LNHDA; CDR2 reads SQIVND (reference sequence). The ends were cut back, 2 bases at V and 0 bases at J, with 16 bases in the middle. In DNA, the CDR3 is TGTGCCAGTAGTATAACTTTGGCAGGGATGTACCAAGAGACCCAGTACTTC. Translated: CASSITLAGMYQETQYF.

The J gene is TRBJ2-3, the V gene TRBV4-1, with TRBD2 matching 11 bases. CDR3 length: 18 amino acids. Germline V gene data show CDR1 as MGHRA and CDR2 as YSYEKL. V was pared by 4 bases and J by 2 bases, with 11 bases of the junction left unmatched. The CDR3 DNA is TGCGCCAGCAGCCTCCTGCCCCGACTAGCGGGGAACACAGATACGCAGTATTTT. Protein: CASSLLPRLAGNTDTQYF.

This chain joins TRBV7-2 and TRBJ1-5; the D gene is possibly TRBD1 (5 bases). The CDR3 loop spans 17 amino acids. V was pared by 5 bases and J by 0 bases, with 17 bases between. The germline V gene encodes CDR1 SGHTA and CDR2 FQGNSA. In DNA form, the CDR3 reads TGTGCCAGCAGCCCCCTGCAGGACACTTATAGCAATCAGCCCCAGCATTTT. Encoded protein: CASSPLQDTYSNQPQHF. The full variable domain, its missing parts supplied by reference TRBV7-2 and TRBJ1-5, is GAGVSQSPSNKVTEKGKDVELRCDPISGHTALYWYRQSLGQGLEFLIYFQGNSAPDKSGLPSDRFSAERTGGSVSTLTIQRTQQEDSAVYLCASSPLQDTYSNQPQHFGDGTRLSIL.

The chain couples TRBV6-4 to TRBJ2-3; TRBD2 matches 8 bases. V dropped 6 bases and J dropped 4; count of bases not matched to a gene: 6. CDR1 MRHNA and CDR2 SNTAGT come from the germline V gene. There are 14 residues in the CDR3. The CDR3 spells CASSAGGAADTQYF. CDR3 nucleotide sequence: TGTGCCAGCAGCGCGGGAGGCGCCGCAGATACGCAGTATTTT.

The rearrangement joins TRBV12-5 to TRBJ1-1; tentatively, D is TRBD1 (6 bases). The CDR3 has 14 amino acids. Between the trimmed V and J ends, which lost 2 bases and 3 bases, there was a span of 10 bases. CDR1 and CDR2 from the germline V gene are LGHNT and FRNRAP. CDR3 in amino acids: CASGLTQGDTEAFF. The DNA for the CDR3 is TGTGCTAGTGGTTTGACACAGGGTGACACTGAAGCTTTCTTT.

The chain recombines TRBV3-1 (or the pseudogene TRBV3-2) with TRBJ2-1; 7 bases align to TRBD2. This CDR3 region has 17 residues. The germline gives CDR1 LGHDT, CDR2 YNNKEL (reference sequence). Trimming took 1 base from V and 5 from J; bases not matched to a gene: 11. CDR3 amino acids: CASSQVLLATTDNEQFF. The CDR3 DNA reads TGTGCCAGCAGCCAAGTTTTACTAGCGACTACGGACAATGAGCAGTTCTTC.

This clone was seen more than once but under ten times. The chain couples TRBV21-1 to TRBJ2-1; TRBD1, the table's D call, lacks a check against the DNA. TRBV21-1 is a pseudogene locus. The CDR3 covers 17 residues. CDR3 loop: CASSKGTGGSTYNEQFF. The CDR3 nucleotides are TGTGCCAGCAGCAAAGGGACAGGGGGCTCCACCTACAATGAGCAGTTCTTC.

The rearrangement links TRBV11-2 to TRBJ1-6, with D perhaps TRBD1 (6 bases). Between the trimmed V and J ends, which lost 5 bases and 14 bases, there was a span of 28 bases. The CDR3 covers 17 residues. Germline V lookup: CDR1 SGHAT, CDR2 FQNNGV. The CDR3 is CASSPLHSGVLKSTLHF. The CDR3, as DNA: TGTGCCAGCAGCCCGCTCCACTCAGGGGTATTAAAGAGTACCCTCCACTTT.

As DNA, the CDR3 is TGTGCCAGCAGCCGGATTACTAGCTCGGGTACGCAGTATTTT. The encoded protein is CASSRITSSGTQYF. This chain links TRBV7-9 with TRBJ2-3; possible D gene TRBD2, 6 bases. Per germline, CDR1 SEHNR and CDR2 FQNEAQ (reference sequence). This CDR3 region has 14 residues. V was clipped by 5 bases and J by 8 bases, with 17 bases between them.

V gene TRBV28 combines with J gene TRBJ1-2, with 7 bases lining up with TRBD1. The junction had 14 bases not matched to a gene; V was cut back by 10 bases and J by 6 bases. The CDR3 is 14 amino acids. The germline V gene encodes CDR1 MDHEN and CDR2 SYDVKM. CDR3 bases: TGTGCCACTCCGGCCTCAGGGGGAAGGGATGGCTACACCTTC. Translating gives CATPASGGRDGYTF.

The chain combines TRBV7-9 with TRBJ2-5; the D gene is possibly TRBD1 (6 bases). Trimming stripped 1 base from V and 7 bases from J, with 13 bases between. Germline-derived CDR1 and CDR2 are SEHNR and FQNEAQ (reference sequence). The CDR3 spans 14 residues. The CDR3 coding sequence is TGTGCCAGCAGCTTAGAGGCAGGGGCGGTGACCCAGTACTTC. Protein product: CASSLEAGAVTQYF.

This rearrangement joins TRBV10-3 to TRBJ2-5, with TRBD1 identical over 7 bases. After removal of 6 bases from V and 2 bases from J, the junction contained 3 bases not matched to a gene. The germline V gene encodes CDR1 ENHRY and CDR2 SYGVKD. The CDR3 runs 13 residues. CDR3 sequence: CAIRPGQQETQYF. DNA of the CDR3: TGTGCCATCAGACCGGGACAGCAAGAGACCCAGTACTTC.

This clone was seen a handful of times. The chain recombines TRBV9 with TRBJ1-2; 11 nucleotides align to TRBD1. Germline V CDR1 and CDR2: SGDLS, YYNGEE. Losses at the gene ends were 3 bases for V and 2 bases for J; bases not matched to a gene: 15. This CDR3 is built from 19 residues. CDR3 loop: CASSDSQRTGGQGNYGYTF. Written as DNA, the CDR3 is TGTGCCAGCAGCGACTCCCAGCGGACAGGGGGCCAGGGGAACTATGGCTACACCTTC.

This chain links TRBV29-1 with TRBJ1-1; D possibly corresponds to TRBD1 (6 bases). Trimming removed 3 bases at V and 5 bases at J, with 10 bases between. The CDR3 length is 12 residues. Germline V gene lookup returns CDR1 SQVTM and CDR2 ANQGSEA. CDR3: CSVEGARTEAFF. Written as DNA, the CDR3 is TGCAGCGTTGAGGGGGCCCGGACTGAAGCTTTCTTT.

This chain connects TRBV6-5 to TRBJ2-3, with 10 bases matching TRBD2. This CDR3 spans 16 amino acids. Germline CDR1 reads MNHEY; CDR2 reads SVGAGI. After removal of 0 bases from V and 4 bases from J, the junction contained 4 bases not matched to a gene. CDR3 sequence: CASSYSGSGGADTQYF. The CDR3 region has the DNA TGTGCCAGCAGTTACTCGGGAAGCGGGGGGGCAGATACGCAGTATTTT.

This CDR3 reads CASSRGTSESGELFF. Here the CDR3 DNA reads TGTGCCAGCTCACGCGGAACATCTGAATCCGGGGAGCTGTTTTTT. The chain employs TRBV18 and TRBJ2-2; D is unclear. V was trimmed by 4 bases and J by 6 bases, leaving 15 bases between them. Germline loops: CDR1 KGHSH, CDR2 LQKENI. The CDR3 length is 15 residues.

The V and J genes are TRBV5-1 and TRBJ1-4; 10 bases are shared with TRBD1. The length of the CDR3 is 15 residues. After removal of 0 bases from V and 6 bases from J, the junction contained 2 bases not matched to a gene. Germline CDR1 and CDR2: SGHRS and YFSETQ. In nucleotides, the CDR3 is TGCGCCAGCAGCTTGGTAGGGACAGGGGATGAAAAACTGTTTTTT. Amino acids: CASSLVGTGDEKLFF. The full variable domain, its missing parts supplied by reference TRBV5-1 and TRBJ1-4, is KAGVTQTPRYLIKTRGQQVTLSCSPISGHRSVSWYQQTPGQGLQFLFEYFSETQRNKGNFPGRFSGRQFSNSRSEMNVSTLELGDSALYLCASSLVGTGDEKLFFGSGTQLSVL.

The chain employs TRBV13 and TRBJ2-7; 10 nucleotides agree with TRBD2. The length of the CDR3 is 15 residues. Germline loops: CDR1 PRHDT, CDR2 FYEKMQ (reference sequence). Losses at the gene ends were 1 base for V and 6 bases for J; bases not matched to a gene: 6. The DNA of the CDR3 is TGTGCCAGCAGCTTAGCCGGACTAGCGGTCGTCGAGCAGTACTTC. Its protein is CASSLAGLAVVEQYF.

The chain links TRBV30 to TRBJ2-1; D unresolved. CDR3 length: 14 residues. Germline-derived CDR1 and CDR2 are GTSNPN and SVGIG (reference sequence). V gave up 1 base and J gave up 0 bases, with 7 bases separating them. DNA for the CDR3: TGTGCCTGGAGTGGTAAGAGCTCCTACAATGAGCAGTTCTTC. Protein: CAWSGKSSYNEQFF.